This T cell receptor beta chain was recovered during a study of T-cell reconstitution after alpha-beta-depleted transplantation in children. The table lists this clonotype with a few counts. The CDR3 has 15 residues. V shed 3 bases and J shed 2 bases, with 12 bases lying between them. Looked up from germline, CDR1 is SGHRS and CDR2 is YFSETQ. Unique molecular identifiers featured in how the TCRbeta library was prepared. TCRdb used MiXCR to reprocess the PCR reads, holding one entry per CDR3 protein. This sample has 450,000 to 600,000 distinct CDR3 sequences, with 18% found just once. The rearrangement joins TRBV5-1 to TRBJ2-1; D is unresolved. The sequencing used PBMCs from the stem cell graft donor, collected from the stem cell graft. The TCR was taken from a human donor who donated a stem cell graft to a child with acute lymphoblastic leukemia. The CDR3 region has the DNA TGCGCCAGCAGCTCCCAGGCCCTTCCCTACAATGAGCAGTTCTTC. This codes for CASSSQALPYNEQFF. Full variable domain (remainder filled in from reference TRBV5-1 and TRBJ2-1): KAGVTQTPRYLIKTRGQQVTLSCSPISGHRSVSWYQQTPGQGLQFLFEYFSETQRNKGNFPGRFSGRQFSNSRSEMNVSTLELGDSALYLCASSSQALPYNEQFFGPGTRLTVL.